The clone carrying this T cell receptor beta chain was observed a handful of times. The antigen remains undetermined. The data originate from a study of cytomegalovirus exposure and HLA in healthy donors. Study summary: T cells numbering 150 million to 200 million yielded some 100 million unique TCR beta sequences in an earlier analysis. The Caucasian-associated ancestry cluster held 65% to 90% of 300 to 500 genotyped donors.

General observations from the study: Using a false discovery rate of 0.05, a later analysis showed that 16,000 or so TCR beta sequences were associated with HLA alleles. Researchers reported from a later analysis that most CMV-associated TCR beta chains appeared HLA-restricted.

PCR employed 60 Vbeta and 13 Jbeta primers. Sequenced by immunoSEQ multiplex PCR; TCRdb stores in-frame clones only, minus some. The sample consists of under 200,000 clones, about 13% of them appearing once. This receptor was taken from a man aged 50-60 years in good health and CMV-seropositive. Material: PBMCs.

CDR3 region: CASSLKDRAPRESPLHF. In DNA, the CDR3 is TGTGCCAGCAGCCTCAAGGACAGGGCTCCGAGAGAATCACCCCTCCACTTT. V usage is TRBV4-2 and J usage is TRBJ1-6; 8 nucleotides agree with TRBD1. J was trimmed by 10 bases and V by 4 bases; bases with no gene match: 15. CDR3 length: 17 residues. Per the germline V gene, CDR1 is LGHNA and CDR2 is YNFKEQ.